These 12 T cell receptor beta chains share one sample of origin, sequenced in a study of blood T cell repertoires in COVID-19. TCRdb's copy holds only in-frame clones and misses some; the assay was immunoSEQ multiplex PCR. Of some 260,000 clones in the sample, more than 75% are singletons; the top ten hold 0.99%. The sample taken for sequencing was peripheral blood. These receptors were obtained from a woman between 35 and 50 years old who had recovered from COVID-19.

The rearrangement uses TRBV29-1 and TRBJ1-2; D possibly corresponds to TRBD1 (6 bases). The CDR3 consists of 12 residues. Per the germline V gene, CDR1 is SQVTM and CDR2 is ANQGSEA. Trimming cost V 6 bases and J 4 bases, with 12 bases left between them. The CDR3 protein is CSVPDSPYGYTF. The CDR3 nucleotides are TGCAGCGTCCCGGACAGCCCCTATGGCTACACCTTC.

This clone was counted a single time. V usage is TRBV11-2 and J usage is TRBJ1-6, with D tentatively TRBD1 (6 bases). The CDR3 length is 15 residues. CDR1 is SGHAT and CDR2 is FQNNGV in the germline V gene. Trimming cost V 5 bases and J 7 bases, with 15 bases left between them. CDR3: CASSLPGTTNSPLHF. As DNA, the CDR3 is TGTGCCAGCAGCCTCCCCGGGACAACAAATTCACCCCTCCACTTT.

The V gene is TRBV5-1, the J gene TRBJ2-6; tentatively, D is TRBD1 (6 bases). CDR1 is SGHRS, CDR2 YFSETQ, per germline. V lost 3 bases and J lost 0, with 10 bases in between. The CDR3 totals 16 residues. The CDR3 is CASSSGQPSGANVLTF. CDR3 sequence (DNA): TGCGCCAGCAGCTCAGGACAGCCCTCTGGGGCCAACGTCCTGACTTTC.

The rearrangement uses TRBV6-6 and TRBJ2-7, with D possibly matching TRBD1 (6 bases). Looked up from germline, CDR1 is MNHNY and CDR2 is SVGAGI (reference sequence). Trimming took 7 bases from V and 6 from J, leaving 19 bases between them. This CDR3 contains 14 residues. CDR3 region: CASTLTGSSGEQYF. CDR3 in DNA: TGTGCCAGCACCCTGACAGGTTCATCGGGCGAGCAGTACTTC.

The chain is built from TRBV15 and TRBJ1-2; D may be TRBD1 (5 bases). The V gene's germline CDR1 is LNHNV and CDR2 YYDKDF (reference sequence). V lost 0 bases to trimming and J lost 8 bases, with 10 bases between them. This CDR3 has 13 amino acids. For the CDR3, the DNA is TGTGCCACCAGCAGAGATCGGGGGGGAGGCTACACCTTC. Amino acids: CATSRDRGGGYTF.

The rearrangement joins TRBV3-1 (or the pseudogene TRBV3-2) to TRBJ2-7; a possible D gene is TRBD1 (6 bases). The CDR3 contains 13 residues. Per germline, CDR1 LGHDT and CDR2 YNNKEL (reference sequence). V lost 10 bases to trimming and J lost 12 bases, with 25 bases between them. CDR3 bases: TGTGCCACCCGGGGTTGGGGACATCCGGCTTGGTACTTC. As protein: CATRGWGHPAWYF.

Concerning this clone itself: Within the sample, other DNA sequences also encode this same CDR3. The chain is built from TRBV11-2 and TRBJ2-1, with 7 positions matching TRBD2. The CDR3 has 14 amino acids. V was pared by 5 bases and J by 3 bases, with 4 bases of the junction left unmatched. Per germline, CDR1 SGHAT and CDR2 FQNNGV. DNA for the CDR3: TGTGCCAGCAGCCCCTGGGGGGGCTACAATGAGCAGTTCTTC. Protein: CASSPWGGYNEQFF.

This CDR3 is CAIRQAGAGGELFF. The CDR3 coding sequence is TGTGCCATCCGACAAGCGGGAGCGGGGGGGGAGCTGTTTTTT. The chain couples TRBV10-3 to TRBJ2-2, with 8 bases aligning to TRBD2. With 8 bases clipped from V and 8 bases from J, the junction kept 10 bases outside the gene matches. In germline, CDR1 is ENHRY, CDR2 SYGVKD. The CDR3 has 14 residues.

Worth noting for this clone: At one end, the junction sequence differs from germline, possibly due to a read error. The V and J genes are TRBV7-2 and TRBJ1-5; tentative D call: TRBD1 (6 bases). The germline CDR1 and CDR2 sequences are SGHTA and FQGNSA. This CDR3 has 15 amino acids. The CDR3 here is CAGSLQGLGNQPQHF. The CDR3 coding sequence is TGTGCCGGCAGCTTACAGGGCCTGGGCAATCAGCCCCAGCATTTT. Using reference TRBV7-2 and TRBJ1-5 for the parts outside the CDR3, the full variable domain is GAGVSQSPSNKVTEKGKDVELRCDPISGHTALYWYRQSLGQGLEFLIYFQGNSAPDKSGLPSDRFSAERTGGSVSTLTIQRTQQEDSAVYLCAGSLQGLGNQPQHFGDGTRLSIL.

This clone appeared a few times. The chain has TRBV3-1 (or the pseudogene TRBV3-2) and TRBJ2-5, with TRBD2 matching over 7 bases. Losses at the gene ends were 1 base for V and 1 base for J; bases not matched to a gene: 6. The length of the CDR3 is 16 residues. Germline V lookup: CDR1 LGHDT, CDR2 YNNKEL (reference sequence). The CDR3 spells CASSQGVRESQETQYF. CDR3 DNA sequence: TGTGCCAGCAGCCAAGGGGTGCGGGAGAGCCAAGAGACCCAGTACTTC.

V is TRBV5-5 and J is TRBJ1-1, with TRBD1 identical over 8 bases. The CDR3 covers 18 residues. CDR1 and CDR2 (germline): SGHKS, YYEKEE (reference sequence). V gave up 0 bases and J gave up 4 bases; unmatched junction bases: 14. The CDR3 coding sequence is TGTGCCAGCAGCTTGGAAGCGGGCAGGGGGCGTGGGAGCACTGAAGCTTTCTTT. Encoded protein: CASSLEAGRGRGSTEAFF.

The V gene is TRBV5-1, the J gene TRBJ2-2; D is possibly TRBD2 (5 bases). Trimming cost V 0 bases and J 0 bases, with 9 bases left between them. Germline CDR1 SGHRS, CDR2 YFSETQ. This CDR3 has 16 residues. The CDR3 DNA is TGCGCCAGCAGCTTGGGGGCGGGTTCGAACACCGGGGAGCTGTTTTTT. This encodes CASSLGAGSNTGELFF.